This TCR beta chain is from a study of OX40 agonist ivuxolimab in advanced cancers. For the study at large: Dose-escalation subjects each had hepatocellular carcinoma, melanoma, renal cell or head and neck cancer. Subjects had a mean age of roughly 60 years, with a range of 23 to 79; around 80% were male.

The method was immunoSEQ multiplex PCR; TCRdb's version includes in-frame clones alone and lacks a portion of them. The sample records around 25,000 clones, more than 75% being singletons. Autoimmune disease history or systemic immunosuppression disqualified patients. At cycle 4 day 1, cycle 7 day 1, and baseline, blood was sampled. This sequence was found in an adult with an advanced solid tumor such as melanoma, head and neck, liver or kidney cancer. Sequenced here: CD4+ or CD8+ T cells sorted from blood, sampled in a trial of the OX40 agonist ivuxolimab.

CDR3 loop: CASSQTSGSGWATQYF. CDR3 coding DNA: TGTGCCAGCAGCCAGACGTCGGGTTCTGGATGGGCGACCCAGTACTTC. The chain has TRBV5-4 and TRBJ2-5; D remains unclear. V lost 4 bases, J lost 7 bases, and 23 bases lay in between. Germline-derived CDR1 and CDR2 are SGHNT and YYREEE (reference sequence). The CDR3 totals 16 residues. The complete variable domain, with remaining parts taken from reference TRBV5-4 and TRBJ2-5, reads ETGVTQSPTHLIKTRGQQVTLRCSSQSGHNTVSWYQQALGQGPQFIFQYYREEENGRGNFPPRFSGLQFPNYSSELNVNALELDDSALYLCASSQTSGSGWATQYFGPGTRLLVL.